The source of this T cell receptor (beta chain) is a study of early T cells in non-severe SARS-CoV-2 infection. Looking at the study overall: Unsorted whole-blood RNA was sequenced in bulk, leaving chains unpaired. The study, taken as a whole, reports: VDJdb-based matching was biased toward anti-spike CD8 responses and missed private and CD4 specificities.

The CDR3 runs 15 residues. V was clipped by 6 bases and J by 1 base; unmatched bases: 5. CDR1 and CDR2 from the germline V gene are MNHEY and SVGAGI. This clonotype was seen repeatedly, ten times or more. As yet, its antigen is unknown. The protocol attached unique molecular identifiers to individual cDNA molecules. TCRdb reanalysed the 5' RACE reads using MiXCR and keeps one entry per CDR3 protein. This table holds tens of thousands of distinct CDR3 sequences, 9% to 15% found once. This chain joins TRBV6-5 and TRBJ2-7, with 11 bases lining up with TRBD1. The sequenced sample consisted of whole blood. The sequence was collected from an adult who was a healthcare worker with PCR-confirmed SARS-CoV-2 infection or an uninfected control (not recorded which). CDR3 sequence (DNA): TGTGCCAGCAGACGTGGACAGGGGGCTTCCTACGAGCAGTACTTC. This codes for CASRRGQGASYEQYF.